This TCR beta chain was sequenced for a study of OX40 agonist ivuxolimab in advanced cancers. Details on this clone: Its antigen is currently unknown.

General study points: In the 0.1 to 3.0 mg/kg range, CD4+ and CD8+ blood T cells had expanded clonally by week 6.

Produced via immunoSEQ multiplex PCR; TCRdb's table is partial and in-frame only. This sample has 30,000 to 40,000 clones, with roughly 80% found just once. The CDR3 runs 14 residues. CDR1 is SGHRS, CDR2 YFSETQ, per germline. V was pared by 1 base and J by 2 bases, with 6 bases between. The chain uses TRBV5-1 and TRBJ2-2; D not certain. The TCR originated in an adult with an advanced solid tumor such as melanoma, head and neck, liver or kidney cancer. Sequencing was performed on CD4+ or CD8+ T cells sorted from blood, taken in a trial of the OX40 agonist ivuxolimab. Here the CDR3 reads CASSLTENTGELFF. The DNA of the CDR3 is TGCGCCAGCAGCTTGACAGAAAACACCGGGGAGCTGTTTTTT.